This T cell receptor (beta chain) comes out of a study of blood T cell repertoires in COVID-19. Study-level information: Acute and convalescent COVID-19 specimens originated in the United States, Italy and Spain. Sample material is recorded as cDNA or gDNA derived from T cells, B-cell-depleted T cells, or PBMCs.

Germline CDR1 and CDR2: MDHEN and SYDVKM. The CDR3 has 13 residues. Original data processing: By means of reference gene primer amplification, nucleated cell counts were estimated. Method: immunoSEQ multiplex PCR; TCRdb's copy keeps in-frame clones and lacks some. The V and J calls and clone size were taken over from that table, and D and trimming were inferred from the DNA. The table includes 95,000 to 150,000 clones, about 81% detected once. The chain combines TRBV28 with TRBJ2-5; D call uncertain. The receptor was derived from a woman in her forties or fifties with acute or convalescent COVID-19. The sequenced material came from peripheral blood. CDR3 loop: CASCLRLPETQYF. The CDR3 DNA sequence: TGTGCAAGCTGTCTGCGGTTGCCAGAGACCCAGTACTTC.